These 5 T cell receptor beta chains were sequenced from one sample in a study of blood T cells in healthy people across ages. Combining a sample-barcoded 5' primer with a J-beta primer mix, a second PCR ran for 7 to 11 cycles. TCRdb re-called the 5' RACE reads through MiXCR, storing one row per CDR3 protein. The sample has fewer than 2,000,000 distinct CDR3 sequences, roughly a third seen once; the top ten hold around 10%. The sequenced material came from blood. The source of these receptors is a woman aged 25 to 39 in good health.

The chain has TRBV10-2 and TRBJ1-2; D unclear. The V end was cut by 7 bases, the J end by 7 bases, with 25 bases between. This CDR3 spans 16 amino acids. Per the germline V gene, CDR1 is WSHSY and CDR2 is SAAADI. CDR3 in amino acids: CASIPLESKAYGGYTF. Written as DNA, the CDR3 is TGCGCCAGCATCCCCCTGGAATCAAAGGCCTATGGTGGCTACACCTTC.

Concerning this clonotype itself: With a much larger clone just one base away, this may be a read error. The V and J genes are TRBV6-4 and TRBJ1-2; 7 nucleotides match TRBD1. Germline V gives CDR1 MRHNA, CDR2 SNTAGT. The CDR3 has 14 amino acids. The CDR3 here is CAGSVPAGTDGYTF. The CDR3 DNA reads TGTGCCGGCAGTGTACCAGCCGGGACAGATGGCTACACCTTC.

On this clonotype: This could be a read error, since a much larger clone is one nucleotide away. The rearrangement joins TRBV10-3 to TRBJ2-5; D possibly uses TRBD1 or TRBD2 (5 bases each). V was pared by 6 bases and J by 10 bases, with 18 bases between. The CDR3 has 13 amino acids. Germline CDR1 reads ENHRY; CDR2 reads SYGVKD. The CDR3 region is CAIRGGQGEVQYF. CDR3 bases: TGTGCCATCAGGGGCGGGCAGGGAGAGGTCCAGTACTTC.

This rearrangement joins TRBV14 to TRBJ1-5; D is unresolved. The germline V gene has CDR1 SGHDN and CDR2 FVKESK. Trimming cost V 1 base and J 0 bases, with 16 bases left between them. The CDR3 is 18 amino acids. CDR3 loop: CASSQGLRGPFSNQPQHF. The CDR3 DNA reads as TGTGCCAGCAGCCAAGGTTTACGGGGTCCTTTTAGCAATCAGCCCCAGCATTTT.

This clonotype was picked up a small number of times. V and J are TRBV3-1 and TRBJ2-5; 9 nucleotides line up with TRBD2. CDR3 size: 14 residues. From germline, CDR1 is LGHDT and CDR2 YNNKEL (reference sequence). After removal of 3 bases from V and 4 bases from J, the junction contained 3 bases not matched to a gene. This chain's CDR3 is CASSQGTSSETQYF. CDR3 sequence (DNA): TGTGCCAGCAGCCAGGGGACTAGCTCAGAGACCCAGTACTTC.